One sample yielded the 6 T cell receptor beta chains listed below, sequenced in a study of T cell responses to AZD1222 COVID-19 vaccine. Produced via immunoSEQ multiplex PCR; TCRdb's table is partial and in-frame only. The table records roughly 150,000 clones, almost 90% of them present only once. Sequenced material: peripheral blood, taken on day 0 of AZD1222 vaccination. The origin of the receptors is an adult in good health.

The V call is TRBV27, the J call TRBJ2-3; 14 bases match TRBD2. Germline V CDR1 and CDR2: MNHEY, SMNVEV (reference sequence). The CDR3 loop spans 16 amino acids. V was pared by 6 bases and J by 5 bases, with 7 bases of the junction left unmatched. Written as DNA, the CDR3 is TGTGCCAGCAGCCGACTAGCGGGAGGGCCAGAAGATACGCAGTATTTT. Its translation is CASSRLAGGPEDTQYF.

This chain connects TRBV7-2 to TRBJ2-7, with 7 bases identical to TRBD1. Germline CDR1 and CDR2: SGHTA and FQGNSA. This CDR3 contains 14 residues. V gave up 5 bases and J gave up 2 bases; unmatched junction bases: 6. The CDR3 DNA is TGTGCCAGCAGCCCCGGACAGGTTACCTACGAGCAGTACTTC. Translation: CASSPGQVTYEQYF.

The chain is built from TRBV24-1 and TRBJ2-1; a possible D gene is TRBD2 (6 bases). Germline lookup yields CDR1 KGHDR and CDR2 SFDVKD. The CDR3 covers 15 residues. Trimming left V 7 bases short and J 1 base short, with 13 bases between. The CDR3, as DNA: TGTGCCACCAGGGGGCGGGAACAATCCTACAATGAGCAGTTCTTC. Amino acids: CATRGREQSYNEQFF.

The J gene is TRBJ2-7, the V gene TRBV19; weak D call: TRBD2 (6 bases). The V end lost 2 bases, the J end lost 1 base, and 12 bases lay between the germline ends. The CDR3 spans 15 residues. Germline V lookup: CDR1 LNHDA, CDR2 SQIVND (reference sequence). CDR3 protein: CASSIRRDGSYEQYF. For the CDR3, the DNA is TGTGCCAGTAGTATAAGGCGGGACGGATCCTACGAGCAGTACTTC.

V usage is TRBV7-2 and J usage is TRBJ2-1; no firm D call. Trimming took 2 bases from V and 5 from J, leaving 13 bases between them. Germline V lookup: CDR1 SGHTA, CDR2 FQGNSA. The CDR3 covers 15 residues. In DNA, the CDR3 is TGTGCCAGCAGCTTATGGTCAGGTCCTAACAATGAGCAGTTCTTC. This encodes CASSLWSGPNNEQFF.

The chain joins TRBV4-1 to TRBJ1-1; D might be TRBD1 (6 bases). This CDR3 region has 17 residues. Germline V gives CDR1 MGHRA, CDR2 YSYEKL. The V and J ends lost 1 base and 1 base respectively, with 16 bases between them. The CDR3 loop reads CASSQGIQGKKNTEAFF. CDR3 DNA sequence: TGCGCCAGCAGCCAAGGAATCCAGGGGAAGAAGAACACTGAAGCTTTCTTT.